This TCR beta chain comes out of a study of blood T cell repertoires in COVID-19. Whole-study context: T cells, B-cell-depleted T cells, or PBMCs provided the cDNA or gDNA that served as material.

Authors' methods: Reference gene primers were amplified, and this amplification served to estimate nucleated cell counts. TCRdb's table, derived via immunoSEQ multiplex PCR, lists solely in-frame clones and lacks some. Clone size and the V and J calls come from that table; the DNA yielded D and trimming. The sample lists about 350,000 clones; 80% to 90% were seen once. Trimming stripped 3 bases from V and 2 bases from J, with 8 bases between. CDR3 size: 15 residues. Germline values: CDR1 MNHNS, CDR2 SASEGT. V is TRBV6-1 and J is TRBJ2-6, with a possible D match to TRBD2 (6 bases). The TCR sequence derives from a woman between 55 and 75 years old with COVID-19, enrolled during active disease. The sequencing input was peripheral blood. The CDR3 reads CASSDGGAGANVLTF. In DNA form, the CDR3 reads TGTGCCAGCAGTGATGGAGGGGCTGGGGCCAACGTCCTGACTTTC.